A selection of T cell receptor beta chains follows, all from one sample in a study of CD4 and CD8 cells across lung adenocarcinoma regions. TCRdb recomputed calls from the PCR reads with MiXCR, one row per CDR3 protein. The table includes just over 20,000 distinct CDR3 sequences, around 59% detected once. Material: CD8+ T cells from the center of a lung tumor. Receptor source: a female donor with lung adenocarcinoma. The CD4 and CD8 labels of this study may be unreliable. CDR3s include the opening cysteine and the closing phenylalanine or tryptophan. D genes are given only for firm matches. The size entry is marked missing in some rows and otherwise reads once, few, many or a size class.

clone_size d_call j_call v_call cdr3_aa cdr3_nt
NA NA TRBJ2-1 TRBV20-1 CSARVADNEQFF TGCAGTGCTAGAGTAGCGGACAATGAGCAGTTCTTC
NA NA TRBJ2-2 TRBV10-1 CASSPGMRGELFF TGCGCCAGCAGTCCAGGGATGCGCGGGGAGCTGTTTTTT
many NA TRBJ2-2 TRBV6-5 CASRLQSGIPGELFF TGTGCCAGCAGACTCCAGTCCGGAATTCCCGGGGAGCTGTTTTTT
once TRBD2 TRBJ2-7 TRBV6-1 CASSTAGAGGNEQYF TGTGCCAGCAGTACAGCGGGGGCGGGAGGGAACGAGCAGTACTTC
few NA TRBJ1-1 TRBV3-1 CASSHTGTGSTEAFF TGTGCCAGCAGCCATACAGGGACGGGGAGCACTGAAGCTTTCTTT
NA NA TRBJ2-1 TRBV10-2 CASSDYFALADGETQFF TGCGCCAGCAGTGATTATTTTGCGCTCGCCGATGGGGAGACCCAGTTCTTC
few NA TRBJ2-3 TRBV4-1 CASRDLPRDTQYF TGCGCCAGCAGGGACTTACCGCGGGATACGCAGTATTTT
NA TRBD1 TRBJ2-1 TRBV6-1 CASSEGTGVNEQFF TGTGCCAGCAGCGAAGGGACAGGTGTCAATGAGCAGTTCTTC
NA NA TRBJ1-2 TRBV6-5 CASSYGTPYGYTF TGTGCCAGCAGTTATGGGACACCCTATGGCTACACCTTC
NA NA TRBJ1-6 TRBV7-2 CASSLVRGDNSPLHF TGTGCCAGCAGCTTAGTGAGGGGCGATAATTCACCCCTCCACTTT
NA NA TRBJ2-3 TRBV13 CASSLGWRGRDTQYF TGTGCCAGCAGCTTAGGGTGGAGAGGTAGGGATACGCAGTATTTT
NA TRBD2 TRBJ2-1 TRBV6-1 CASSDSLAGVYNEQFF TGTGCCAGCAGTGACAGTTTAGCGGGAGTCTACAATGAGCAGTTCTTC
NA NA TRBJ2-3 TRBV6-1 CARRHTGGSPDTQYF TGTGCCAGGAGGCACACGGGCGGCTCCCCAGATACCCAGTATTTC
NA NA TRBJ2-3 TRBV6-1 CAAQAPGATNTQYF TGTGCCGCTCAGGCGCCGGGGGCCACAAACACGCAGTATTTC
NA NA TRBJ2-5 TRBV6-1 CARGSGGGDQETQYF TGTGCCAGGGGTTCTGGGGGCGGGGACCAAGAGACGCAGTACTTT
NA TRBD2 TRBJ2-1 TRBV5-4 CASSSGYGTSGYNEQFF TGTGCCAGCAGCTCCGGATATGGGACTAGCGGCTACAATGAGCAGTTCTTC
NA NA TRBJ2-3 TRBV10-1 CASSERCDTETQYF TGCGCGAGCAGCGAGCGATGTGACACAGAGACGCAGTATTTC
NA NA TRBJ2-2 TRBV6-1 CASRLLQGTGELFF TGTGCCAGCAGGCTACTACAGGGCACCGGGGAGCTGTTTTTT
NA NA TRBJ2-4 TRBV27 CASGPGLGATNTQYF TGTGCCAGCGGGCCGGGGCTGGGAGCCACAAACACTCAGTACTTC
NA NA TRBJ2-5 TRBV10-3 CAGNGRRERETQYF TGTGCGGGGAACGGCCGGCGTGAGCGAGAGACCCAGTACTTC
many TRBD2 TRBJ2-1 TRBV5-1 CASSPHGTSGYNEQFF TGCGCCAGCAGCCCCCACGGGACTAGCGGGTACAATGAGCAGTTCTTC
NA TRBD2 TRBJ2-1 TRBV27 CASSSPQTSGTDTQFF TGTGCCAGCAGCTCCCCCCAGACTAGCGGCACTGATACGCAGTTCTTC
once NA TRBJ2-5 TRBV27 CASSLAQGQGSGANVQYF TGTGCCAGCAGTTTAGCGCAGGGCCAAGGCTCGGGGGCCAACGTCCAGTACTTC
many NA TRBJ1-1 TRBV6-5 CASSYLQGSEAFF TGTGCCAGCAGTTACCTTCAGGGTTCTGAAGCTTTCTTT
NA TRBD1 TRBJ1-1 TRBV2 CASSVEGASTEAFF TGTGCCAGCAGTGTGGAGGGGGCCTCGACTGAAGCTTTCTTT
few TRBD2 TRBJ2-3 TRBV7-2 CASSLGGLAVPITDTQYF TGTGCCAGCAGCTTAGGGGGACTAGCGGTCCCTATCACAGATACGCAGTATTTT
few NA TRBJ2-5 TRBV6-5 CASSYGPTGTQYF TGTGCCAGCAGTTACGGGCCTACGGGGACCCAGTACTTC
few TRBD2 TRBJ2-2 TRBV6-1 CASSGLAGNTGAQFF TGTGCCAGCAGCGGCCTAGCGGGGAACACCGGGGCGCAGTTTTTT
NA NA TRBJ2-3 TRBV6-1 CSRGVGGPDPDTQYF TGTTCCAGGGGTGTTGGGGGCCCCGACCCAGATACGCAGTATTTC
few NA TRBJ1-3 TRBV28 CASLSYGNTIYF TGTGCCAGCTTGTCATATGGAAACACCATATATTTT
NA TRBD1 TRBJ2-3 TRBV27 CASGRRDRETETQYF TGTGCCAGCGGACGCCGGGACAGGGAAACAGAGACGCAGTATTTC
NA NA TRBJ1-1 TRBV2 CASSLGQGNTEAFF TGTGCCAGCAGTCTGGGACAAGGGAACACTGAAGCTTTCTTT
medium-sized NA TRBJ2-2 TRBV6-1 CASSAMSGGELFF TGTGCCAGCAGTGCCATGTCCGGCGGGGAGCTGTTTTTT
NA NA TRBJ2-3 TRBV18 CASSPAGGDTQYF TGTGCCAGCTCACCGGCGGGCGGAGATACGCAGTATTTT
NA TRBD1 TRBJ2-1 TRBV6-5 CASSLTGQNEQFF TGTGCCAGCAGTTTGACAGGGCAGAATGAGCAGTTCTTC
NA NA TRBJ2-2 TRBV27 CASSLGSTEELYF TGTGCCAGCAGTTTAGGGAGTACCGAGGAGCTGTATTTT
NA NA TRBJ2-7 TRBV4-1 CASSQGLEYEQYF TGCGCCAGCAGCCAAGGGCTTGAATACGAGCAGTACTTC
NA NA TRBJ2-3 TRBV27 CATRRGLEAMSTDTLYF TGTGCCACCCGGCGGGGCCTAGAGGCTATGAGCACCGATACGCTGTATTTT
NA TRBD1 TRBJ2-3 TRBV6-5 CASSFRDRGHGGTQYF TGTGCCAGCAGTTTCCGGGACAGGGGGCATGGCGGGACGCAGTATTTT
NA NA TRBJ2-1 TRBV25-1 CASRSSYNEQFF TGTGCCTCTAGGAGCTCCTACAATGAGCAGTTCTTC
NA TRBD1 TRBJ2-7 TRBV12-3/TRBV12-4 CASSSRQGWYEQYF TGTGCCAGCAGTTCTCGACAGGGGTGGTACGAGCAGTACTTC
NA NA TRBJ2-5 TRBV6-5 CASSYSGTKWETQYF TGTGCCAGCAGTTACTCTGGGACGAAATGGGAGACCCAGTACTTC